The 17 T cell receptor beta chains given below trace back to one sample, sequenced in a study of blood T cell repertoires in COVID-19. Here immunoSEQ multiplex PCR was the method, and the copy in TCRdb shows in-frame clones only, minus some. The table lists about 120,000 clones, around 79% of them singletons, with about 2% in the top ten. The sample was peripheral blood. These receptors originate from a man aged 65-85 years with acute or convalescent COVID-19.

The chain employs TRBV7-9 and TRBJ2-1, with D perhaps TRBD2 (6 bases). This CDR3 is built from 17 residues. Per germline, CDR1 SEHNR and CDR2 FQNEAQ (reference sequence). The V end was cut by 0 bases, the J end by 0 bases, with 12 bases between. CDR3: CASSLAGAGSSYNEQFF. For the CDR3, the DNA is TGTGCCAGCAGCTTAGCGGGCGCGGGGAGCTCCTACAATGAGCAGTTCTTC. Together with reference TRBV7-9 and TRBJ2-1, the CDR3 gives the full variable domain: DTGVSQNPRHKITKRGQNVTFRCDPISEHNRLYWYRQTLGQGPEFLTYFQNEAQLEKSRLLSDRFSAERPKGSFSTLEIQRTEQGDSAMYLCASSLAGAGSSYNEQFFGPGTRLTVL.

The chain has TRBV7-6 and TRBJ2-7; 10 bases are shared with TRBD2. Trimming took 5 bases from V and 0 from J; bases not matched to a gene: 13. The germline CDR1 and CDR2 sequences are SGHVS and FNYEAQ. The CDR3 is 18 residues long. The CDR3 bases are TGTGCCAGCAGCCGAAACCCTAGCGGGGGCCTGATCTCCTACGAGCAGTACTTC. It translates to CASSRNPSGGLISYEQYF.

This clone counts as medium-sized. This chain joins TRBV6-5 and TRBJ2-7; 10 nucleotides agree with TRBD1. This CDR3 is 16 amino acids long. Germline CDR1 and CDR2: MNHEY and SVGAGI. V dropped 2 bases and J dropped 3; count of bases not matched to a gene: 7. The CDR3 DNA is TGTGCCAGCAGTTACCCGATAGGACAGGGGGACTACGAGCAGTACTTC. This encodes CASSYPIGQGDYEQYF.

This clone was detected only once. The J gene is TRBJ1-2, the V gene TRBV3-1 (or the pseudogene TRBV3-2), with 8 bases aligning to TRBD1. The germline gives CDR1 LGHDT, CDR2 YNNKEL (reference sequence). J gave up 2 bases and V 2 bases, and 10 bases lay outside the gene matches. This CDR3 comprises 17 residues. The CDR3 DNA is TGTGCCAGCAGCCAAACCCCAGGGGGCCCCAACAACTATGGCTACACCTTC. Its translation is CASSQTPGGPNNYGYTF.

As DNA, the CDR3 is TGCGCCAGCAGCGTGGCAGGTTCCTACAATGAGCAGTTCTTC. Amino acid sequence: CASSVAGSYNEQFF. The chain has TRBV5-1 and TRBJ2-1, with D uncertain. Trimming cost V 4 bases and J 1 base, with 9 bases left between them. Germline assignment: CDR1 SGHRS and CDR2 YFSETQ. This CDR3 has 14 residues. The full variable domain, in which reference TRBV5-1 and TRBJ2-1 provide the parts outside the CDR3, is KAGVTQTPRYLIKTRGQQVTLSCSPISGHRSVSWYQQTPGQGLQFLFEYFSETQRNKGNFPGRFSGRQFSNSRSEMNVSTLELGDSALYLCASSVAGSYNEQFFGPGTRLTVL.

V gene TRBV6-5 combines with J gene TRBJ1-5, with unresolved D. Per the germline V gene, CDR1 is MNHEY and CDR2 is SVGAGI. The length of the CDR3 is 13 residues. Between the trimmed V and J ends, which lost 6 bases and 3 bases, there was a span of 9 bases. CDR3 coding DNA: TGTGCCAGCAGCCTTCAGGCCAATCAGCCCCAGCATTTT. As protein: CASSLQANQPQHF.

This chain joins TRBV27 and TRBJ2-1; 12 bases fit TRBD2. Unmatched junction bases numbered 10, after V lost 0 bases and J lost 13 bases. Germline V CDR1 and CDR2: MNHEY, SMNVEV (reference sequence). CDR3 length: 16 amino acids. The CDR3 here is CASSLSPTLAGGRQFF. The DNA of the CDR3 is TGTGCCAGCAGTTTATCCCCTACACTAGCGGGGGGTCGACAGTTCTTC.

In DNA, the CDR3 is TGTGCCAGCAGCCCTCCTGGACAGTTTAATGAAAAACTGTTTTTT. Translation gives CASSPPGQFNEKLFF. The chain is built from TRBV9 and TRBJ1-4, with D possibly TRBD1 on 6 matching bases. The CDR3 is 15 residues long. Trimming removed 4 bases from V and 4 bases from J, with 14 bases in between. Germline CDR1 is SGDLS and CDR2 is YYNGEE.

The chain carries TRBV11-2 and TRBJ1-2, with 7 bases matching TRBD1. V was clipped by 5 bases and J by 2 bases; unmatched bases: 2. This CDR3 contains 13 residues. Germline V lookup: CDR1 SGHAT, CDR2 FQNNGV. This CDR3 is CASSQGQNYGYTF. CDR3 sequence (DNA): TGTGCCAGCAGCCAGGGACAGAACTATGGCTACACCTTC.

The chain joins TRBV6-5 to TRBJ1-4, with D perhaps TRBD1 (5 bases). CDR1 and CDR2 (germline): MNHEY, SVGAGI. Trimming left V 6 bases short and J 0 bases short, with 8 bases between. The CDR3 totals 14 residues. The DNA of the CDR3 is TGTGCCAGCAGCCGGGGGGCAACTAATGAAAAACTGTTTTTT. Its protein is CASSRGATNEKLFF.

The rearrangement joins TRBV5-1 to TRBJ1-1, with 7 bases identical to TRBD1. Germline V lookup: CDR1 SGHRS, CDR2 YFSETQ. Losses at the gene ends were 2 bases for V and 1 base for J; bases not matched to a gene: 5. The CDR3 runs 15 residues. CDR3 protein: CASSFTGVPNTEAFF. The CDR3 DNA is TGCGCCAGCAGCTTTACAGGGGTGCCGAACACTGAAGCTTTCTTT.

V usage is TRBV5-1 and J usage is TRBJ1-4, with 7 bases matching TRBD1. There are 15 residues in the CDR3. Per the germline V gene, CDR1 is SGHRS and CDR2 is YFSETQ. V shed 1 base and J 5 bases; nucleotides not matched to a gene: 5. The CDR3 bases are TGCGCCAGCAGCTTGTTGTCAGGGGGGAATGAAAAACTGTTTTTT. Amino acid sequence: CASSLLSGGNEKLFF.

This clone was seen a few times. The chain joins TRBV9 to TRBJ1-1, with D possibly matching TRBD1 (6 bases). Germline V gene data show CDR1 as SGDLS and CDR2 as YYNGEE. The CDR3 is 14 residues long. Trimming shortened V by 3 bases and J by 3 bases, and 12 bases separated the two germline ends. As DNA, the CDR3 is TGTGCCAGCAGCGACGGACAGTCTTACACTGAAGCTTTCTTT. Translated, it gives CASSDGQSYTEAFF.

This chain uses TRBV7-3 with TRBJ2-7, with D unclear. Trimming removed 0 bases from V and 5 bases from J, with 17 bases in between. The CDR3 spans 16 residues. Germline lookup yields CDR1 SGHTA and CDR2 FQGTGA. The CDR3 reads CASSLTPVGVTHEQYF. The CDR3, as DNA: TGTGCCAGCAGCTTAACACCGGTAGGAGTCACCCACGAGCAGTACTTC.

This chain links TRBV11-3 with TRBJ2-3; D unclear. CDR1 is SGHNT and CDR2 is YENEEA in the germline V gene. Trimming shortened V by 0 bases and J by 4 bases, and 2 bases separated the two germline ends. The CDR3 has 12 amino acids. CDR3 nucleotide sequence: TGTGCCAGCAGCTTAGACGCAGATACGCAGTATTTT. Amino acids: CASSLDADTQYF.

This clone was seen repeatedly, ten times or more. CDR3 DNA sequence: TGCGCCAGCAGCTTGGACGGGACAACCATCTACGAGCAGTACTTC. It specifies CASSLDGTTIYEQYF. The chain recombines TRBV5-1 with TRBJ2-7; D possibly corresponds to TRBD1 (6 bases). The CDR3 is made up of 15 amino acids. V was trimmed by 0 bases and J by 3 bases, leaving 13 bases between them. Germline CDR1 reads SGHRS; CDR2 reads YFSETQ.

The chain has TRBV19 and TRBJ1-2, with 7 bases lining up with TRBD1. Germline CDR1 is LNHDA and CDR2 is SQIVND (reference sequence). V dropped 5 bases and J dropped 8; count of bases not matched to a gene: 8. The CDR3 contains 13 residues. CDR3 residues: CASSARTGDGYTF. The CDR3, as DNA: TGTGCCAGTAGTGCCCGAACAGGGGACGGCTACACCTTC. Drawing the rest from reference TRBV19 and TRBJ1-2, the complete variable domain is DGGITQSPKYLFRKEGQNVTLSCEQNLNHDAMYWYRQDPGQGLRLIYYSQIVNDFQKGDIAEGYSVSREKKESFPLTVTSAQKNPTAFYLCASSARTGDGYTFGSGTRLTVV.